The rows below give T cell receptor beta chains drawn from one sample of a study of T cells after posttransplantation cyclophosphamide. TCRdb's table, derived via immunoSEQ multiplex PCR, lists solely in-frame clones and lacks some. Recorded here are almost 5,500 clones, with no singletons, and the ten leading clones hold 20% to 30%. The starting material was PBMCs, obtained about 57 weeks after allogeneic stem cell transplant with posttransplant cyclophosphamide. The receptors derive from a male patient aged 55-69 years who received an allogeneic stem cell transplant from a related donor, was CMV-positive, and had acute GVHD only. Part of the T cells may come from the graft donor. The CDR3 runs from the conserved cysteine through the conserved F or W.

v_call: TRBV5-1
j_call: TRBJ2-2
cdr3_aa: CASSLKIGPSGSRTGELFF

v_call: TRBV10-3
j_call: TRBJ1-2
cdr3_aa: CAISDTIRQLKGTSGYTF

v_call: TRBV5-6
j_call: TRBJ1-1
cdr3_aa: CASSLGAQGVEAFF

v_call: TRBV10-3
j_call: TRBJ2-1
cdr3_aa: CAIRRDSEQFF

v_call: TRBV5-5
j_call: TRBJ2-1
cdr3_aa: CASSIRTGGELAGGPYEQFF

v_call: TRBV18
j_call: TRBJ1-1
cdr3_aa: CASSPGTGSRETEAFF

v_call: TRBV28
j_call: TRBJ2-7
cdr3_aa: CATNIARLGHPYEQYF

v_call: TRBV7-9
j_call: TRBJ2-7
cdr3_aa: CASSPSGLEAYEQYF

v_call: TRBV6-1
j_call: TRBJ2-4
cdr3_aa: CASSEEVRGTLAKNIQYF

v_call: TRBV6-7
j_call: TRBJ2-6
cdr3_aa: CASLTSGTGGASGANVLTF

v_call: TRBV19
j_call: TRBJ1-1
cdr3_aa: CASSRSDRNLNTEAFF

v_call: TRBV7-3
j_call: TRBJ2-1
cdr3_aa: CASRIEGTSGRFEQFF

v_call: TRBV20-1
j_call: TRBJ2-1
cdr3_aa: CSAPAREEQFF

v_call: TRBV7-9
j_call: TRBJ1-4
cdr3_aa: CASSFPGEKLFF

v_call: TRBV4-3
j_call: TRBJ2-3
cdr3_aa: CASSQDRGRSTDTQYF

v_call: TRBV5-1
j_call: TRBJ1-1
cdr3_aa: CASSLVRGNTEAFF

v_call: TRBV25-1
j_call: TRBJ2-6
cdr3_aa: CASSERTGTSGANVLTF

v_call: TRBV4-3
j_call: TRBJ1-1
cdr3_aa: CASSQDPMAGWANTEAFF

v_call: TRBV7-3
j_call: TRBJ2-5
cdr3_aa: CASSPQTGLETQYF

v_call: TRBV19
j_call: TRBJ2-7
cdr3_aa: CASSTGLDYEQYF

v_call: TRBV4-3
j_call: TRBJ2-1
cdr3_aa: CASSQGLAGSFNNEQFF

v_call: TRBV2
j_call: TRBJ2-7
cdr3_aa: CASSTRDRAVEQYF

v_call: TRBV30
j_call: TRBJ2-7
cdr3_aa: CAWHLGGGSPYEQYF

v_call: TRBV5-1
j_call: TRBJ1-3
cdr3_aa: CASSLDRAGNTIYF

v_call: TRBV27
j_call: TRBJ2-2
cdr3_aa: CASSQRGQASGELFF

v_call: TRBV9
j_call: TRBJ2-1
cdr3_aa: CASSVVGGGEQFF

v_call: TRBV6-6
j_call: TRBJ1-5
cdr3_aa: CATQGNNQPQHF

v_call: TRBV6-5
j_call: TRBJ1-2
cdr3_aa: CASRREGGYTF

v_call: TRBV6-1
j_call: TRBJ2-1
cdr3_aa: CASSEGHLSQFF

v_call: TRBV19
j_call: TRBJ2-1
cdr3_aa: CATGVGEQFF

v_call: TRBV6-5
j_call: TRBJ2-1
cdr3_aa: CASSYAGTSPNEQFF

v_call: TRBV2
j_call: TRBJ1-1
cdr3_aa: CASSEAPVPREAFF

v_call: TRBV4-1
j_call: TRBJ1-5
cdr3_aa: CASSQALRNSNQPQHF

v_call: TRBV25-1
j_call: TRBJ2-2
cdr3_aa: CASLNPRQGTNTGELFF

v_call: TRBV5-5
j_call: TRBJ2-1
cdr3_aa: CASSLGLAGLDFYNEQFF

v_call: TRBV19
j_call: TRBJ2-5
cdr3_aa: CASSLTSGRETQYF

v_call: TRBV2
j_call: TRBJ2-1
cdr3_aa: CAIQGQGVGGEQFF

v_call: TRBV15
j_call: TRBJ1-1
cdr3_aa: CATSRQTGTTSMVRNTEAFF

v_call: TRBV18
j_call: TRBJ1-2
cdr3_aa: CASSTTPDYGYTF

v_call: TRBV28
j_call: TRBJ1-6
cdr3_aa: CASRYYNSPLHF

v_call: TRBV5-1
j_call: TRBJ1-2
cdr3_aa: CASSLGAEAGYTF

v_call: TRBV14
j_call: TRBJ2-7
cdr3_aa: CASSQEELKVRVSYEQYF

v_call: TRBV5-1
j_call: TRBJ1-1
cdr3_aa: CASSLEGQRGNTEAFF

v_call: TRBV5-4
j_call: TRBJ2-3
cdr3_aa: CASSLMSSGDTQYF

v_call: TRBV29-1
j_call: TRBJ2-3
cdr3_aa: CSVRVAGVGDTQYF

v_call: TRBV28
j_call: TRBJ2-1
cdr3_aa: CASSRGDRAIVNEQFF

v_call: TRBV7-3
j_call: TRBJ2-3
cdr3_aa: CASSLTPVAGHTDTQYF

v_call: TRBV19
j_call: TRBJ2-7
cdr3_aa: CAKRRDLGEQYF

v_call: TRBV7-3
j_call: TRBJ2-3
cdr3_aa: CAGSLTGPDTQYF

v_call: TRBV7-9
j_call: TRBJ1-1
cdr3_aa: CASSPLGGGNEDFF

v_call: TRBV19
j_call: TRBJ1-2
cdr3_aa: CASSPGTGSYGYTF